Shown below are 21 T cell receptor beta chains from a single sample sequenced in a study of control samples from healthy donors and cancer patients. TCRdb keeps only in-frame clones here, not all; method: immunoSEQ multiplex PCR. In total, the table holds fewer than 250,000 clones. Sample: blood. These receptor sequences come from a woman aged 30 to 39 in good health.

V usage is TRBV28 and J usage is TRBJ2-1; tentatively, D is TRBD1 (8 bases). Looked up from germline, CDR1 is MDHEN and CDR2 is SYDVKM. V lost 7 bases and J 7 bases, leaving 14 bases between the germline ends. The CDR3 is 13 residues long. This CDR3 reads CASTGGGRNEQFF. The CDR3 DNA reads as TGTGCCAGCACAGGGGGCGGGAGAAATGAGCAGTTCTTC.

Written as DNA, the CDR3 is TGTGCCAGCAGCGGGACAGGGGAGAAGACCCAGTACTTC. Translation gives CASSGTGEKTQYF. V gene TRBV2 combines with J gene TRBJ2-5; 10 nucleotides agree with TRBD1. This CDR3 has 13 residues. The V and J ends lost 6 bases and 6 bases, in that order; junction bases with no gene match: 4. CDR1 and CDR2 (germline): SNHLY, FYNNEI.

The chain couples TRBV2 to TRBJ1-3, with a possible D match to TRBD1 (5 bases). Trimming cost V 7 bases and J 4 bases, with 8 bases left between them. The CDR3 has 12 amino acids. Looked up from germline, CDR1 is SNHLY and CDR2 is FYNNEI. This CDR3 is CASTGPGNTIYF. The CDR3 bases are TGTGCCAGCACAGGGCCAGGAAACACCATATATTTT.

This chain joins TRBV4-3 and TRBJ2-5; possibly TRBD1 for D (5 bases). This CDR3 is 14 amino acids long. Trimming took 4 bases from V and 1 from J, leaving 10 bases between them. Per the germline V gene, CDR1 is LGHNA and CDR2 is YSLEER. CDR3 nucleotides: TGCGCCAGCAGCCCGACAGTGATCCAAGAGACCCAGTACTTC. Translation gives CASSPTVIQETQYF.

The J gene is TRBJ1-4, the V gene TRBV19; possibly TRBD1 for D (5 bases). The CDR3 has 17 amino acids. Germline V lookup: CDR1 LNHDA, CDR2 SQIVND (reference sequence). Trimming pared 6 bases from V and 0 bases from J, leaving 17 bases between. The CDR3: CASSGDPRRSTNEKLFF. Written as DNA, the CDR3 is TGTGCCAGTAGCGGGGACCCACGAAGATCAACTAATGAAAAACTGTTTTTT. The full variable domain, in which reference TRBV19 and TRBJ1-4 provide the parts outside the CDR3, is DGGITQSPKYLFRKEGQNVTLSCEQNLNHDAMYWYRQDPGQGLRLIYYSQIVNDFQKGDIAEGYSVSREKKESFPLTVTSAQKNPTAFYLCASSGDPRRSTNEKLFFGSGTQLSVL.

Written as DNA, the CDR3 is TGTGCCAGTAGTATCCCCCCTGGCGCTGACTACACCTTC. This sequence encodes CASSIPPGADYTF. The genes are TRBV19 and TRBJ1-2; D remains ambiguous. This CDR3 is 13 amino acids long. The V end lost 3 bases, the J end lost 10 bases, and 15 bases lay between the germline ends. Germline loops: CDR1 LNHDA, CDR2 SQIVND (reference sequence).

The chain's CDR3 is CASTVLGTGYNEQFF. The CDR3 DNA is TGTGCCAGCACGGTATTGGGGACAGGGTACAATGAGCAGTTCTTC. The V gene is TRBV27, the J gene TRBJ2-1; 9 bases align to TRBD1. This CDR3 is built from 15 residues. Trimming cost V 7 bases and J 4 bases; bases outside gene matches: 8. Germline assignment: CDR1 MNHEY and CDR2 SMNVEV (reference sequence).

V usage is TRBV18 and J usage is TRBJ1-5; D is perhaps TRBD1 (6 bases). V lost 2 bases and J 7 bases, leaving 15 bases between the germline ends. The CDR3 contains 15 residues. The V gene's germline CDR1 is KGHSH and CDR2 LQKENI. The DNA of the CDR3 is TGTGCCAGCTCACCAGAACAGGGACCGGGCCAGCCCCAGCATTTT. This codes for CASSPEQGPGQPQHF.

This chain joins TRBV2 and TRBJ2-2; a weak D match, TRBD2 (6 bases). From germline, CDR1 is SNHLY and CDR2 FYNNEI. Trimming took 3 bases from V and 6 from J, leaving 17 bases between them. The CDR3 has 16 residues. CDR3 amino acids: CASSDGTLWGAGELFF. CDR3 nucleotides: TGTGCCAGCAGTGATGGCACACTTTGGGGGGCCGGGGAGCTGTTTTTT.

V gene TRBV29-1 combines with J gene TRBJ2-7, with TRBD1 matching 8 bases. Germline assignment: CDR1 SQVTM and CDR2 ANQGSEA. After removal of 6 bases from V and 6 bases from J, the junction contained 13 bases not matched to a gene. This CDR3 is built from 14 residues. Written as DNA, the CDR3 is TGCAGCGTCACTCCAGGGGGCCCCTCTAGCGAGCAGTACTTC. Translated: CSVTPGGPSSEQYF.

The V and J genes are TRBV11-1 and TRBJ1-2, with TRBD1 as a possible D gene (6 bases). Germline V gene data show CDR1 as SGHAT and CDR2 as FQDESV (reference sequence). V gave up 5 bases and J gave up 0 bases, with 13 bases separating them. The CDR3 has 15 residues. CDR3 loop: CASSPRQVTNYGYTF. The CDR3 DNA reads as TGTGCCAGCAGCCCTCGACAGGTGACTAACTATGGCTACACCTTC.

The chain has TRBV7-2 and TRBJ1-1, with a weak D call TRBD1 (6 bases). CDR1 and CDR2 from the germline V gene are SGHTA and FQGNSA. CDR3 length equals 14 residues. Trimming took 2 bases from V and 1 from J, leaving 8 bases between them. This chain's CDR3 is CASSLPGANTEAFF. In DNA form, the CDR3 reads TGTGCCAGCAGCTTACCAGGGGCGAACACTGAAGCTTTCTTT. Complete variable domain (other parts from reference TRBV7-2 and TRBJ1-1): GAGVSQSPSNKVTEKGKDVELRCDPISGHTALYWYRQSLGQGLEFLIYFQGNSAPDKSGLPSDRFSAERTGGSVSTLTIQRTQQEDSAVYLCASSLPGANTEAFFGQGTRLTVV.

The V and J genes are TRBV7-9 and TRBJ1-6, with TRBD1 as a possible D gene (5 bases). This CDR3 region has 15 residues. The V end was cut by 2 bases, the J end by 8 bases, with 13 bases between. Germline V gene lookup returns CDR1 SEHNR and CDR2 FQNEAQ (reference sequence). CDR3 sequence reads: CASSLQGIEDSPLHF. The CDR3 coding sequence is TGTGCCAGCAGCTTACAGGGAATCGAGGATTCACCCCTCCACTTT. The whole variable domain, filled in from reference TRBV7-9 and TRBJ1-6, reads DTGVSQNPRHKITKRGQNVTFRCDPISEHNRLYWYRQTLGQGPEFLTYFQNEAQLEKSRLLSDRFSAERPKGSFSTLEIQRTEQGDSAMYLCASSLQGIEDSPLHFGNGTRLTVT.

V and J are TRBV4-1 and TRBJ1-1; D is perhaps TRBD1 (5 bases). There are 14 residues in the CDR3. V gave up 1 base and J gave up 8 bases, with 14 bases separating them. Germline loops: CDR1 MGHRA, CDR2 YSYEKL. This CDR3 reads CASSQGVRQGEAFF. DNA of the CDR3: TGCGCCAGCAGCCAAGGCGTCCGGCAGGGCGAAGCTTTCTTT.

The J gene is TRBJ1-6, the V gene TRBV28; D ambiguous. With 6 bases removed from V and 14 bases from J, the gap between germline ends came to 14 bases. Per the germline V gene, CDR1 is MDHEN and CDR2 is SYDVKM. The CDR3 extends over 12 amino acids. CDR3: CASSPPGRTLHF. The CDR3 coding sequence is TGTGCCAGCAGCCCGCCGGGAAGGACCCTCCACTTT.

The chain recombines TRBV19 with TRBJ2-4; no reliable D call. Between the trimmed V and J ends, which lost 5 bases and 0 bases, there was a span of 14 bases. The CDR3 extends over 16 amino acids. CDR1 is LNHDA, CDR2 SQIVND, per germline (reference sequence). The CDR3 bases are TGTGCCAGTAGTGGTGGTAGCAACTTAGCCAAAAACATTCAGTACTTC. Its translation is CASSGGSNLAKNIQYF.

The chain links TRBV19 to TRBJ1-1; 10 bases map to TRBD1. The CDR3 spans 14 residues. J lost 4 bases, V lost 3 bases, and 2 bases had no gene match. Germline V gene lookup returns CDR1 LNHDA and CDR2 SQIVND (reference sequence). DNA for the CDR3: TGTGCCAGTAGTATGGGACAGGGGTTCACTGAAGCTTTCTTT. Residues: CASSMGQGFTEAFF.

The genes are TRBV5-1 and TRBJ1-1; maybe TRBD1 (6 bases). Germline values: CDR1 SGHRS, CDR2 YFSETQ. The CDR3 has 17 amino acids. Trimming left V 0 bases short and J 0 bases short, with 15 bases between. Here the CDR3 reads CASSLVGGGNMNTEAFF. CDR3 nucleotide sequence: TGCGCCAGCAGCTTGGTAGGGGGAGGTAATATGAACACTGAAGCTTTCTTT.

The CDR3 here is CASSLAGAAGSLHF. CDR3 DNA sequence: TGTGCCAGCAGCTTAGCAGGGGCGGCCGGCTCCCTCCACTTT. This chain connects TRBV7-2 to TRBJ1-6; D perhaps matches TRBD1 (5 bases). The length of the CDR3 is 14 residues. V was trimmed by 0 bases and J by 14 bases, leaving 14 bases between them. Germline V CDR1 and CDR2: SGHTA, FQGNSA.

The chain joins TRBV27 to TRBJ2-7, with 8 bases matching TRBD1. CDR1 is MNHEY and CDR2 is SMNVEV in the germline V gene (reference sequence). The CDR3 loop spans 17 amino acids. J gave up 0 bases and V 6 bases, and 13 bases lay outside the gene matches. CDR3 in DNA: TGTGCCAGCAGCTTTTCTTACGACAGGGGCCCCTCCTACGAGCAGTACTTC. Translated: CASSFSYDRGPSYEQYF.

This sequence joins TRBV7-9 and TRBJ1-1; D gene uncertain. The CDR3 contains 14 residues. Germline assignment: CDR1 SEHNR and CDR2 FQNEAQ (reference sequence). V was pared by 2 bases and J by 1 base, with 8 bases between. The CDR3 region has the DNA TGTGCCAGCAGCTTATTCCCAGAGAACACTGAAGCTTTCTTT. Protein sequence: CASSLFPENTEAFF. The whole variable domain, remainder taken from reference TRBV7-9 and TRBJ1-1, is DTGVSQNPRHKITKRGQNVTFRCDPISEHNRLYWYRQTLGQGPEFLTYFQNEAQLEKSRLLSDRFSAERPKGSFSTLEIQRTEQGDSAMYLCASSLFPENTEAFFGQGTRLTVV.